This T cell receptor (beta chain) was sequenced during a study of early T cells in non-severe SARS-CoV-2 infection. This clonotype occurred a few times. Individually, cDNA molecules had unique molecular identifiers attached to them. TCRdb re-derived calls from the 5' RACE reads in MiXCR, one entry per CDR3 protein. Of roughly 53,000 distinct CDR3 sequences detected, 12% appear once; the ten largest clones hold around 2.6%. CDR1 is DFQATT and CDR2 is SNEGSKA in the germline V gene (reference sequence). This CDR3 region has 16 residues. Trimming took off 0 bases at V and 5 bases at J, with 20 bases between the two ends.

This sequence originates from an adult who was a healthcare worker with PCR-confirmed SARS-CoV-2 infection or an uninfected control (not recorded which). V and J are TRBV20-1 and TRBJ2-7, with D maybe TRBD2 (5 bases). The material was whole blood, obtained at baseline. Written as DNA, the CDR3 is TGCAGTGCTAGAGACCTAATCGGACTCCCTGGAGACGAGCAGTACTTC. Protein: CSARDLIGLPGDEQYF.